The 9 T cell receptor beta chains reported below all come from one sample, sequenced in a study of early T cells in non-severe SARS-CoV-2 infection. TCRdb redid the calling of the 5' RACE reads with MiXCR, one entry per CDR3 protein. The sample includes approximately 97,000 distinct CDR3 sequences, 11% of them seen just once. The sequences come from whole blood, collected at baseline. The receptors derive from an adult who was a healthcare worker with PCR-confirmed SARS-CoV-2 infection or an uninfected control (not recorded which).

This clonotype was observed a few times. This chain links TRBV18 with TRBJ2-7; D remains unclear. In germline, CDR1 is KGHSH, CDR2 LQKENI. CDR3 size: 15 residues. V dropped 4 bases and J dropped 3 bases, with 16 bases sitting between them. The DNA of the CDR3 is TGTGCCAGCTCACAAAGTATGGATTTGGGCTACGAGCAGTACTTC. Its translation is CASSQSMDLGYEQYF.

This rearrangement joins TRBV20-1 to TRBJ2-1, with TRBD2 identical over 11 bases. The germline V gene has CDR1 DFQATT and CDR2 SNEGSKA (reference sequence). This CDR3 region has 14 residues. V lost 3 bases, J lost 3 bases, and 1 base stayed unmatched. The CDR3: CSASGTSGYNEQFF. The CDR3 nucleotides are TGCAGTGCTAGCGGGACTAGCGGCTACAATGAGCAGTTCTTC.

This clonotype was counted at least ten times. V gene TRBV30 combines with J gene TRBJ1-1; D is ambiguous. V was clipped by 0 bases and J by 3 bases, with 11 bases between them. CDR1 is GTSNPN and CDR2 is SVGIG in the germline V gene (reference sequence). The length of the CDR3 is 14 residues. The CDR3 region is CAWSVLGRDTEAFF. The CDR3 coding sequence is TGTGCCTGGAGTGTACTAGGGCGGGACACTGAAGCTTTCTTT. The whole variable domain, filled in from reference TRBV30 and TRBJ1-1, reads SQTIHQWPATLVQPVGSPLSLECTVEGTSNPNLYWYRQAAGRGLQLLFYSVGIGQISSEVPQNLSASRPQDRQFILSSKKLLLSDSGFYLCAWSVLGRDTEAFFGQGTRLTVV.

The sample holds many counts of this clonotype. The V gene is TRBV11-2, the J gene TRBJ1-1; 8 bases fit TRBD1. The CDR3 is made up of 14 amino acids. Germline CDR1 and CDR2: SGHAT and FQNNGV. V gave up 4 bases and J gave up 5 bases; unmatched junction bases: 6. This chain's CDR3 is CASSSSDRVTEAFF. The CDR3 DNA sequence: TGTGCCAGCAGCTCCTCGGACAGGGTGACTGAAGCTTTCTTT.

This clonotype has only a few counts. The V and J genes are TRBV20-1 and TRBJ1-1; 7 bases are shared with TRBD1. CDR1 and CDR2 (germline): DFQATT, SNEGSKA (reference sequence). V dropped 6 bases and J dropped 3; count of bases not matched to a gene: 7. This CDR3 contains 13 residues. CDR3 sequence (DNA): TGCAGTGCACCAGGGGGGATGGACACTGAAGCTTTCTTT. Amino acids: CSAPGGMDTEAFF.

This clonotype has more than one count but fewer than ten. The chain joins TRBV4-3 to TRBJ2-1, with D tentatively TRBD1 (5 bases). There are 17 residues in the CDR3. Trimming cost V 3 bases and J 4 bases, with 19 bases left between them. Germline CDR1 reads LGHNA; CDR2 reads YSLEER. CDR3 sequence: CASSHLTALGPYNEQFF. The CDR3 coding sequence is TGCGCCAGCAGCCACCTGACAGCTTTAGGACCTTACAATGAGCAGTTCTTC.

CDR3 bases: TGTGCCAGCAGCCCGGGACTAGTCACAGATACGCAGTATTTT. Translated, it gives CASSPGLVTDTQYF. This chain links TRBV7-6 with TRBJ2-3; 8 nucleotides line up with TRBD2. This CDR3 spans 14 amino acids. The germline gives CDR1 SGHVS, CDR2 FNYEAQ. The V segment lost 5 bases and the J segment 2 bases; nucleotides outside the gene matches: 3.

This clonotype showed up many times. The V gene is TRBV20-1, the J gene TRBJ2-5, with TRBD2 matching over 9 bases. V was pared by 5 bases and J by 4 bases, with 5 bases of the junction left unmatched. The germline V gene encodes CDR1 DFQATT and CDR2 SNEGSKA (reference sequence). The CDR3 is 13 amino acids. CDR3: CSAPAGGSETQYF. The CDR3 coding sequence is TGCAGTGCTCCAGCGGGAGGCTCAGAGACCCAGTACTTC.

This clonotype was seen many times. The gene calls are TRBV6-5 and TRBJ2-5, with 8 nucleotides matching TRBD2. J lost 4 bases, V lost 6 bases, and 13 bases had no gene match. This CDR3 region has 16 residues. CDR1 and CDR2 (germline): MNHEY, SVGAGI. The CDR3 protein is CASSPQSPGLGETQYF. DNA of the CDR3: TGTGCCAGCAGCCCCCAGTCACCGGGACTAGGAGAGACCCAGTACTTC.